This T cell receptor beta chain was profiled in a study of response to subunit inactivated influenza vaccine. Trimming took 2 bases from V and 1 from J, leaving 6 bases between them. From germline, CDR1 is SEHNR and CDR2 FQNEAQ (reference sequence). The CDR3 is 14 amino acids. TCRdb re-called the RT-PCR reads through MiXCR, storing one row per CDR3 protein. This table holds some 570,000 distinct CDR3 sequences, approximately 11% found once. The same data also contributed to another study, on T cells expressing NK-cell markers. That source adds: Production of TCR beta cDNA relied on 5'RACE template switching with UMIs. A few donors likewise had their CD3+CD56-NKG2C+ fraction led by these clonotypes.

This sequence was found in a middle-aged man who received an inactivated influenza vaccine. This material consisted of PBMCs from blood, taken on the day of vaccination. The chain uses TRBV7-9 and TRBJ1-3, with D possibly TRBD1 on 5 matching bases. CDR3 protein: CASSLKGSGNTIYF. The DNA for the CDR3 is TGTGCCAGCAGCTTAAAGGGGTCTGGAAACACCATATATTTT.